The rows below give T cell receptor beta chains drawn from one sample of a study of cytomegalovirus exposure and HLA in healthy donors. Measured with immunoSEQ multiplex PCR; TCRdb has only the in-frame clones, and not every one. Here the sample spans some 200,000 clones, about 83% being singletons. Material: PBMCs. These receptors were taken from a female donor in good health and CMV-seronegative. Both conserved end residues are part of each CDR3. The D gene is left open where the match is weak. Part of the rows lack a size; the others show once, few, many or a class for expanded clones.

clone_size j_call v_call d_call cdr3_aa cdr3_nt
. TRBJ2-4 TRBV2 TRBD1 CASRGQVGNIQYF TGTGCCAGCAGGGGACAGGTGGGGAACATTCAGTACTTC
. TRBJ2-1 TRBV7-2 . CASSLANGAYNEQFF TGTGCCAGCAGCTTAGCGAACGGGGCCTACAATGAGCAGTTCTTC
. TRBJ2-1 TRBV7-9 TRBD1 CASSLGGAGGDEQFF TGTGCCAGCAGCTTAGGGGGGGCAGGGGGCGATGAGCAGTTCTTC
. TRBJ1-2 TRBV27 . CASSPNAGLGYGYTF TGTGCCAGCAGTCCCAACGCAGGGTTGGGTTATGGCTACACCTTC
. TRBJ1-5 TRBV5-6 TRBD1 CASSLWDRGDYQPQHF TGTGCCAGCAGCTTGTGGGACAGGGGGGACTATCAGCCCCAGCATTTT
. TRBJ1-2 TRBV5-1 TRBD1 CASSLSPDRGDYGYTF TGCGCCAGCAGCTTGTCTCCGGACAGGGGTGACTATGGCTACACCTTC
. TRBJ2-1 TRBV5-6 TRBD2 CASSALAESSYNEQFF TGTGCCAGCAGCGCTCTAGCGGAATCCTCCTACAATGAGCAGTTCTTC
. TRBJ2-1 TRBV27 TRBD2 CASSPRTSGSEWEQFF TGTGCCAGCAGTCCCCGGACTAGCGGGAGTGAGTGGGAGCAGTTCTTC
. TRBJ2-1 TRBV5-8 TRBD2 CASSLSGLFSYNEQFF TGTGCCAGCAGCTTGTCGGGACTATTCTCCTACAATGAGCAGTTCTTC
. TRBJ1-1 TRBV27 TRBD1 CASSLKQGEVLRTEAFF TGTGCCAGCAGTTTGAAGCAGGGGGAAGTTTTAAGGACTGAAGCTTTCTTT
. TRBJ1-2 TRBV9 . CASSVEEGVHGYTF TGTGCCAGCAGCGTAGAGGAAGGGGTCCATGGCTACACCTTC
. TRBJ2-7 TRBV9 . CASSGAGSNEQYF TGTGCCAGCAGCGGTGCAGGGTCTAACGAGCAGTACTTC
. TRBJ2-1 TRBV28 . CASSTQEWEAYNEQFF TGTGCCAGCAGTACCCAAGAATGGGAGGCCTACAATGAGCAGTTCTTC
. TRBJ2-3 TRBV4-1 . CASSQQNLNTDTQYF TGCGCCAGCAGCCAACAGAATCTTAATACAGATACGCAGTATTTT
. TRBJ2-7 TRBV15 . CATSRGTQAGYEQYF TGTGCCACCAGCAGAGGGACACAGGCAGGGTACGAGCAGTACTTC
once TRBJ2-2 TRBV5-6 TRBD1 CASRLRQGGNTGELFF TGTGCCAGCAGGCTAAGACAGGGGGGGAACACCGGGGAGCTGTTTTTT
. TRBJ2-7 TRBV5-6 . CASSLGTRGVSYEQYF TGTGCCAGCAGCTTGGGAACTAGAGGAGTCTCCTACGAGCAGTACTTC
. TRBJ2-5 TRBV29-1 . CSVEFPEGGEQYF TGCAGCGTTGAGTTCCCGGAGGGGGGGGAGCAGTACTTC
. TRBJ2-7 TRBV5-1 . CASSDQGTSYEQYF TGCGCCAGCAGCGACCAGGGGACCTCCTACGAGCAGTACTTC
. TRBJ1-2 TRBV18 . CASSPTALDYGYTF TGTGCCAGCTCACCCACTGCTTTAGACTATGGCTACACCTTC
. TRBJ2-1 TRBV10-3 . CATVGVINEQFF TGTGCCACCGTTGGAGTAATCAATGAGCAGTTCTTC
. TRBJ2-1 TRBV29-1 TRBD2 CSVALAGVNNEQFF TGCAGCGTTGCCCTAGCGGGAGTCAACAATGAGCAGTTCTTC
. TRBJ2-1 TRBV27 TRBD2 CASSLSIAGGGNEQFF TGTGCCAGCAGTTTATCGATAGCGGGAGGTGGGAATGAGCAGTTCTTC
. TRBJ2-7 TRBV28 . CASSERGAGVYEQYF TGTGCCAGCAGCGAAAGGGGGGCGGGAGTTTACGAGCAGTACTTC
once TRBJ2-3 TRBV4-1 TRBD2 CASSQGRASGVVGDTQYF TGCGCCAGCAGCCAAGGTCGGGCTAGCGGGGTCGTGGGAGATACGCAGTATTTT
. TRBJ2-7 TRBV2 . CAGEDRSYEQYF TGTGCCGGGGAGGACAGGTCCTACGAGCAGTACTTC
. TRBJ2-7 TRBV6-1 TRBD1 CASSERQGKQYF TGTGCCAGCAGTGAAAGACAGGGCAAGCAGTACTTC
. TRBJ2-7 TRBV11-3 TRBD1 CASSPEFPDTGAHYEQYF TGTGCCAGCAGTCCGGAGTTTCCGGACACAGGGGCCCACTACGAGCAGTACTTC
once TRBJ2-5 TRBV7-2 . CASSLGRVTQYF TGTGCCAGCAGCTTAGGGAGGGTGACCCAGTACTTC
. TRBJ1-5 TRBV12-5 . CASGYLSDGQSYSNQPQHF TGTGCTAGTGGCTACCTTTCGGACGGACAATCATATAGCAATCAGCCCCAGCATTTT
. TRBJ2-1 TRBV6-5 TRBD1 CASSRDRGYNEQFF TGTGCCAGCAGCCGAGACAGGGGGTATAATGAGCAGTTCTTC
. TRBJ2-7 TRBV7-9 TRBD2 CASSLGGGPSSYEQYF TGTGCCAGCAGCTTAGGGGGGGGACCCAGCTCCTACGAGCAGTACTTC
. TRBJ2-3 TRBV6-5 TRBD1 CASSFYRDRGTDTQYF TGTGCCAGCAGTTTTTACCGGGACAGAGGCACAGATACGCAGTATTTT
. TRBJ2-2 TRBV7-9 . CASSLKGWELFF TGTGCCAGCAGCTTAAAGGGGTGGGAGCTGTTTTTT
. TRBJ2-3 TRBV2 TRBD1 CASSVLGTGVTDTQYF TGTGCCAGCAGTGTTTTAGGGACAGGGGTTACAGATACGCAGTATTTT
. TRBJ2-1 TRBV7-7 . CASGSGVSNEQFF TGTGCTAGCGGTTCGGGAGTATCCAATGAGCAGTTCTTC
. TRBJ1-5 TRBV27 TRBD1 CASSLRQGFGQPQHF TGTGCCAGCAGTTTACGACAGGGTTTCGGTCAGCCCCAGCATTTT
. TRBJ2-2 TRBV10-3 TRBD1 CAIQQGVMNTGELFF TGTGCCATCCAGCAGGGGGTTATGAACACCGGGGAGCTGTTTTTT
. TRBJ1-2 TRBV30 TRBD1 CAWKGGSYGYTF TGTGCCTGGAAAGGGGGCTCCTATGGCTACACCTTC
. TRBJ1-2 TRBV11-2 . CASSGHINYGYTF TGTGCCAGCAGCGGACACATTAACTATGGCTACACCTTC